A selection of T cell receptor beta chains follows, all from one sample in a study of blood T cell repertoires in COVID-19. Sequencing used immunoSEQ multiplex PCR; TCRdb keeps in-frame clones, though not all of them. The data contain over 150,000 clones, approximately 80% of them seen just once; the ten biggest clones take up about 29%. The source material was peripheral blood. These receptors all stem from a woman in her sixties or seventies with acute or convalescent COVID-19. CDR3s leave out the opening cysteine and the closing phenylalanine or tryptophan. Each record gives: J gene, clone size, V gene, CDR3 protein. Size values are once, few and many counts, or a class for expanded clones, and some rows have none.

j_gene: TRBJ1-2
abundance: NA
v_gene: TRBV6-5
CDR3aa: ASRPGEGGYT

j_gene: TRBJ1-2
abundance: NA
v_gene: TRBV2
CDR3aa: ASSPSRGNYGYT

j_gene: TRBJ1-6
abundance: NA
v_gene: TRBV10-3
CDR3aa: AISTGGSYNSPLH

j_gene: TRBJ2-1
abundance: few
v_gene: TRBV28
CDR3aa: ASGDWGRVNEQF

j_gene: TRBJ2-1
abundance: NA
v_gene: TRBV18
CDR3aa: ASSPPGLPTSYNEQF

j_gene: TRBJ1-2
abundance: NA
v_gene: TRBV28
CDR3aa: ASSGTGATAFYGYT

j_gene: TRBJ1-2
abundance: NA
v_gene: TRBV15
CDR3aa: ATSRENAGYGYT

j_gene: TRBJ2-5
abundance: NA
v_gene: TRBV12-5
CDR3aa: ASGLFVEEIGETQY

j_gene: TRBJ1-2
abundance: once
v_gene: TRBV6-5
CDR3aa: ASSTTGNYGYT

j_gene: TRBJ2-1
abundance: NA
v_gene: TRBV5-1
CDR3aa: ASSLDGSSYNEQF

j_gene: TRBJ2-7
abundance: NA
v_gene: TRBV7-8
CDR3aa: ASSLGPGGYEQY

j_gene: TRBJ2-1
abundance: NA
v_gene: TRBV7-2
CDR3aa: ASSLSRQGQF

j_gene: TRBJ1-4
abundance: NA
v_gene: TRBV6-5
CDR3aa: ASRADRGREKLF

j_gene: TRBJ1-3
abundance: NA
v_gene: TRBV7-9
CDR3aa: ASSKGRGLSGNTIY

j_gene: TRBJ1-5
abundance: NA
v_gene: TRBV30
CDR3aa: AWSTNRGPRGQPQH

j_gene: TRBJ1-2
abundance: NA
v_gene: TRBV19
CDR3aa: ASSARTGNVDGYT

j_gene: TRBJ1-1
abundance: NA
v_gene: TRBV6-5
CDR3aa: ASSKTGTAAGAF

j_gene: TRBJ2-3
abundance: NA
v_gene: TRBV7-8
CDR3aa: ASRSGRQGATDTQY

j_gene: TRBJ2-3
abundance: NA
v_gene: TRBV2
CDR3aa: ASSRLAKTDTQY

j_gene: TRBJ2-3
abundance: few
v_gene: TRBV19
CDR3aa: ASRQGAQVDTQY

j_gene: TRBJ2-3
abundance: NA
v_gene: TRBV28
CDR3aa: ASSPYSGGASDTQY

j_gene: TRBJ1-2
abundance: NA
v_gene: TRBV6-6
CDR3aa: ASTLTGGNGYT

j_gene: TRBJ1-1
abundance: NA
v_gene: TRBV6-5
CDR3aa: ASSREWDTEAF

j_gene: TRBJ2-7
abundance: NA
v_gene: TRBV30
CDR3aa: AWSVGRAEQY

j_gene: TRBJ1-2
abundance: NA
v_gene: TRBV6-5
CDR3aa: ASRVVGGAGYT

j_gene: TRBJ1-2
abundance: NA
v_gene: TRBV19
CDR3aa: ASSIGSGQGAGGYT

j_gene: TRBJ2-5
abundance: few
v_gene: TRBV5-1
CDR3aa: ASSPQPAGGIGETQY

j_gene: TRBJ2-3
abundance: NA
v_gene: TRBV2
CDR3aa: ASRQGPGTDTQY

j_gene: TRBJ2-1
abundance: NA
v_gene: TRBV15
CDR3aa: ATSANRGSYNEQF

j_gene: TRBJ2-1
abundance: once
v_gene: TRBV5-1
CDR3aa: ASSPQASGGYNEQF

j_gene: TRBJ1-5
abundance: NA
v_gene: TRBV18
CDR3aa: ASSRGGNNLNQPQH

j_gene: TRBJ2-1
abundance: NA
v_gene: TRBV5-5
CDR3aa: ASSSGQAGEQF

j_gene: TRBJ1-1
abundance: NA
v_gene: TRBV5-1
CDR3aa: ASTEPTEMNTEAF

j_gene: TRBJ1-5
abundance: few
v_gene: TRBV2
CDR3aa: ASSLDRGLNQPQH

j_gene: TRBJ1-4
abundance: once
v_gene: TRBV30
CDR3aa: AWSEGEKLF

j_gene: TRBJ1-1
abundance: NA
v_gene: TRBV3-1/TRBV3-2
CDR3aa: ASSLIGSPEAF

j_gene: TRBJ1-2
abundance: once
v_gene: TRBV28
CDR3aa: ASGGALGPQANYGYT

j_gene: TRBJ1-2
abundance: NA
v_gene: TRBV11-2
CDR3aa: ASTKGAVSDGYT

j_gene: TRBJ1-1
abundance: NA
v_gene: TRBV11-1
CDR3aa: ASSATDRGVAEAF

j_gene: TRBJ1-1
abundance: NA
v_gene: TRBV6-6
CDR3aa: ASSYPQTEAF

j_gene: TRBJ2-7
abundance: NA
v_gene: TRBV19
CDR3aa: ASSIVLGRAGEQY

j_gene: TRBJ1-5
abundance: few
v_gene: TRBV6-2/TRBV6-3
CDR3aa: ASSYSTGDQPQH

j_gene: TRBJ1-1
abundance: NA
v_gene: TRBV19
CDR3aa: ASKGEAGAWTEAF

j_gene: TRBJ2-2
abundance: NA
v_gene: TRBV7-3
CDR3aa: ASSAIPPRRGELF

j_gene: TRBJ1-4
abundance: NA
v_gene: TRBV6-5
CDR3aa: ASSYSGGAGGEKLF

j_gene: TRBJ1-2
abundance: NA
v_gene: TRBV29-1
CDR3aa: SVEDLGGRVNYGYT

j_gene: TRBJ2-3
abundance: NA
v_gene: TRBV6-4
CDR3aa: ASGKTGLGADTQY

j_gene: TRBJ2-2
abundance: NA
v_gene: TRBV14
CDR3aa: ASSPGLAGNTGELF

j_gene: TRBJ1-1
abundance: once
v_gene: TRBV5-1
CDR3aa: ASSLGATAF

j_gene: TRBJ2-3
abundance: NA
v_gene: TRBV6-5
CDR3aa: ASSYTPRRAGEAQY

j_gene: TRBJ1-1
abundance: NA
v_gene: TRBV5-1
CDR3aa: ASIASPGFTEAF

j_gene: TRBJ2-3
abundance: few
v_gene: TRBV30
CDR3aa: AWSVQTDTQY

j_gene: TRBJ1-1
abundance: few
v_gene: TRBV19
CDR3aa: ANQQGIARAF

j_gene: TRBJ1-2
abundance: NA
v_gene: TRBV12-3/TRBV12-4
CDR3aa: ASSLMGQYET

j_gene: TRBJ2-1
abundance: NA
v_gene: TRBV19
CDR3aa: ASSLGLAGRNEQF

j_gene: TRBJ1-2
abundance: NA
v_gene: TRBV10-3
CDR3aa: AISEPAGTGSYYGYT

j_gene: TRBJ2-2
abundance: NA
v_gene: TRBV27
CDR3aa: ASIGGGVAGELF

j_gene: TRBJ1-1
abundance: few
v_gene: TRBV19
CDR3aa: ASRDRGSNTEAF

j_gene: TRBJ1-6
abundance: once
v_gene: TRBV25-1
CDR3aa: ASSEDRKSSPLH